Sequencing of this T cell receptor (beta chain) was carried out in a study of blood T cell repertoires in COVID-19. In the original analysis: The assay estimated nucleated cells by amplifying reference gene primers. The assay was immunoSEQ multiplex PCR, and TCRdb's table has in-frame clones only and misses some. That table is the source of V, J and clone size, and D and trimming were worked out from the DNA. The sample records some 350,000 clones, around 87% being singletons. Participant ages covered about 18 to 100 years across around 25 US areas. Categorization into cohorts depended on clinical history that participants reported. The germline CDR1 and CDR2 sequences are SGHDN and FVKESK. Deletions cut 4 bases from V and 1 base from J, with 16 bases between. CDR3 length equals 16 residues.

Source material: PBMCs or T cells enriched from blood (not recorded which). The sequence came from a woman aged 25 to 45 who had recovered from COVID-19. The genes are TRBV14 and TRBJ1-1, with a tentative D call TRBD1 (5 bases). The CDR3 bases are TGTGCCAGCAGCCGAATTTTACAGGTCGGGAACACTGAAGCTTTCTTT. Residues: CASSRILQVGNTEAFF.